There are a few counts of the clone carrying this T cell receptor beta chain. Antigen: not known. This record belongs to a study of cytomegalovirus exposure and HLA in healthy donors. Study background: Among around 400 genotyped donors, more than 65% fell in the Caucasian-associated ancestry cluster.

V lost 5 bases and J lost 8, with 6 bases in between. The CDR3 sequence is 11 residues long. Germline lookup yields CDR1 SNHLY and CDR2 FYNNEI. Regarding the study as a whole: Several of the most significant clusters appeared, in a later analysis, to be linked to common viral pathogens. Some V segments could not be told apart, so they were left out, TRBV6-2 and TRBV6-3 among them.

60 Vbeta and 13 Jbeta primers were used in PCR. Clones were sequenced by immunoSEQ multiplex PCR, and TCRdb holds only the in-frame ones, with some missing. Here the sample spans over 150,000 clones, about three quarters being singletons. This TCR derives from a woman in her 30s in good health and CMV-seronegative. Input material: PBMCs. The V gene is TRBV2, the J gene TRBJ1-4; D gene ambiguous. DNA for the CDR3: TGTGCCAGCAGTTATGTAGAAAAACTGTTTTTT. Encoded protein: CASSYVEKLFF.